These T cell receptor beta chains were read from a single sample in a study of shared clonotypes between healthy human individuals. Some clones are missing from TCRdb's copy, which holds only in-frame ones; the method was immunoSEQ multiplex PCR. This sample has 550,000 to 750,000 clones, with 95% to 96% found just once. Sequencing was carried out using naive CD8+ T cells sorted from blood. The receptors come from a woman under 40 in good health. CDR3s include the opening cysteine and the closing phenylalanine or tryptophan. Each record gives: V gene, CDR3 protein.

V gene: TRBV11-2; CDR3 protein: CASSLTSGTTTRGSYEQYF
V gene: TRBV5-8; CDR3 protein: CASSRRWASGSYEQYF
V gene: TRBV7-2; CDR3 protein: CASSLGIGYEQYF
V gene: TRBV28; CDR3 protein: CASSFASGNEQYF
V gene: TRBV19; CDR3 protein: CASSIGGAVYEQYF
V gene: TRBV5-4; CDR3 protein: CASSLVAGANYGYTF
V gene: TRBV2; CDR3 protein: CASRDGTGSDTEAFF
V gene: TRBV7-9; CDR3 protein: CASRGEGLRNTEAFF
V gene: TRBV7-9; CDR3 protein: CASSLSGYTEAFF
V gene: TRBV28; CDR3 protein: CASSLGDSNSPLHF
V gene: TRBV9; CDR3 protein: CASSLAWGPGANVLTF
V gene: TRBV7-2; CDR3 protein: CASSPRTSLEQYF
V gene: TRBV4-1; CDR3 protein: CASSQGAGANVLTF
V gene: TRBV10-3; CDR3 protein: CAIGRTGGTEAFF
V gene: TRBV7-2; CDR3 protein: CASSPAGGVGELFF
V gene: TRBV27; CDR3 protein: CASRNEAGTSYEQYF
V gene: TRBV5-1; CDR3 protein: CASSYALPADTQYF
V gene: TRBV4-1; CDR3 protein: CASSHRAGALDQPQHF
V gene: TRBV5-1; CDR3 protein: CATTLLGTDGIAGPDTQYF
V gene: TRBV28; CDR3 protein: CASSFSGGPLEQYF
V gene: TRBV7-9; CDR3 protein: CASSPPKNTEAFF
V gene: TRBV14; CDR3 protein: CASSQASAEAFF
V gene: TRBV2; CDR3 protein: CASSGGPGELFF
V gene: TRBV25-1; CDR3 protein: CASSYRGIGSYTF
V gene: TRBV6-5; CDR3 protein: CASSYMGDQPQHF
V gene: TRBV4-2; CDR3 protein: CASSQGLADSYEQYF
V gene: TRBV27; CDR3 protein: CASSFIGEDTQYF
V gene: TRBV5-6; CDR3 protein: CASRDFNSPLHF